The 10 T cell receptor beta chains listed next were all sequenced from one sample in a study of beta chain features in type 1 diabetes. Isolated RNA was reverse transcribed in full, so expressed TCRB transcripts were sequenced. The table came from immunoSEQ multiplex PCR; TCRdb's copy has only in-frame clones and leaves some out. Of 300,000 to 400,000 clones listed, roughly 12% are singletons. Sequenced material: naive CD4+ T cells from blood. Receptors were obtained from a man younger than 30 in good health.

A few counts support this clone. The V and J genes are TRBV6-6 and TRBJ1-2; 7 nucleotides agree with TRBD1. This CDR3 is built from 13 residues. Germline V gene lookup returns CDR1 MNHNY and CDR2 SVGAGI (reference sequence). The junction had 7 bases not matched to a gene; V was cut back by 5 bases and J by 7 bases. CDR3 sequence: CASSPDRDAGYTF. In nucleotides, the CDR3 is TGTGCCAGCAGTCCTGACAGGGATGCTGGCTACACCTTC.

The chain carries TRBV2 and TRBJ1-1; TRBD1 might be the D (5 bases). Germline lookup yields CDR1 SNHLY and CDR2 FYNNEI. The ends were cut back, 2 bases at V and 5 bases at J, with 18 bases in the middle. The CDR3 covers 16 residues. The DNA of the CDR3 is TGTGCCAGCAGTGAACTGGGCCCCCAGGGTAGGACTGAAGCTTTCTTT. Translating gives CASSELGPQGRTEAFF.

The rearrangement uses TRBV7-3 and TRBJ2-6, with D perhaps TRBD2 (5 bases). The germline V gene has CDR1 SGHTA and CDR2 FQGTGA. The CDR3 extends over 15 amino acids. The V end was cut by 4 bases, the J end by 4 bases, with 11 bases between. In nucleotides, the CDR3 is TGTGCCAGCAGCTCAACAGCGGCCGGGGCCAACGTCCTGACTTTC. Amino acids: CASSSTAAGANVLTF.

This clone came up a few times. This sequence joins TRBV4-3 and TRBJ2-7; the match to TRBD2 covers 7 bases. CDR3 length: 15 amino acids. Trimming took 1 base from V and 1 from J; bases not matched to a gene: 4. From germline, CDR1 is LGHNA and CDR2 YSLEER. The CDR3 DNA sequence: TGCGCCAGCAGCCAAGCTGGGAGGGAATCCTACGAGCAGTACTTC. Translated, it gives CASSQAGRESYEQYF.

The table lists this clone with many counts. The gene calls are TRBV7-9 and TRBJ2-6; 12 bases align to TRBD1. This CDR3 has 18 amino acids. Germline V gene sequence: CDR1 SEHNR, CDR2 FQNEAQ (reference sequence). The trim removed 0 bases at V and 1 base at J, leaving 1 base unmatched. The CDR3 region has the DNA TGTGCCAGCAGCTTAGCGGGACAGGGGGCATCTGGGGCCAACGTCCTGACTTTC. It translates to CASSLAGQGASGANVLTF.

This clone was seen only a few times. The gene calls are TRBV29-1 and TRBJ1-1; weak D call: TRBD1 (5 bases). Germline CDR1 SQVTM, CDR2 ANQGSEA. The V gene lost 7 bases and the J gene lost 0 bases, with 12 bases spanning the gap. This CDR3 is built from 13 residues. In nucleotides, the CDR3 is TGCAGCGGGAAGGGGTACGTGAACACTGAAGCTTTCTTT. This sequence encodes CSGKGYVNTEAFF. Full variable domain (missing parts from reference TRBV29-1 and TRBJ1-1): SAVISQKPSRDICQRGTSLTIQCQVDSQVTMMFWYRQQPGQSLTLIATANQGSEATYESGFVIDKFPISRPNLTFSTLTVSNMSPEDSSIYLCSGKGYVNTEAFFGQGTRLTVV.

This clone appeared a few times. This chain joins TRBV6-6 and TRBJ2-7; D is perhaps TRBD2 (5 bases). Trimming stripped 0 bases from V and 5 bases from J, with 8 bases between. In germline, CDR1 is MNHNY, CDR2 SVGAGI (reference sequence). This CDR3 spans 13 amino acids. In nucleotides, the CDR3 is TGTGCCAGCAGTTACTCGGTGAGGGACGAGCAGTACTTC. Its translation: CASSYSVRDEQYF.

The chain combines TRBV28 with TRBJ2-5; 8 positions agree with TRBD1. The CDR3 covers 16 residues. Germline V CDR1 and CDR2: MDHEN, SYDVKM. V lost 3 bases to trimming and J lost 0 bases; unmatched junction nucleotides: 6. The CDR3 DNA reads TGTGCCAGCAGTTTGCAACCGGGACAGGACCAAGAGACCCAGTACTTC. As protein: CASSLQPGQDQETQYF.

V usage is TRBV18 and J usage is TRBJ1-1; a possible D gene is TRBD1 (6 bases). The CDR3 consists of 15 residues. Deletions cut 4 bases from V and 3 bases from J, with 15 bases between. Germline V gene lookup returns CDR1 KGHSH and CDR2 LQKENI. The CDR3 DNA reads as TGTGCCAGCTCACGAAGACAGGCCATTGACACTGAAGCTTTCTTT. This codes for CASSRRQAIDTEAFF.

This clone was found a few times. The gene calls are TRBV28 and TRBJ2-1, with 10 bases matching TRBD1. CDR3 length equals 13 residues. Germline values: CDR1 MDHEN, CDR2 SYDVKM. The junction had 10 bases not matched to a gene; V was cut back by 6 bases and J by 14 bases. CDR3 coding DNA: TGTGCCAGCAGGTCCGGGACAGGGGCGCTTGAGTTCTTC. This codes for CASRSGTGALEFF.